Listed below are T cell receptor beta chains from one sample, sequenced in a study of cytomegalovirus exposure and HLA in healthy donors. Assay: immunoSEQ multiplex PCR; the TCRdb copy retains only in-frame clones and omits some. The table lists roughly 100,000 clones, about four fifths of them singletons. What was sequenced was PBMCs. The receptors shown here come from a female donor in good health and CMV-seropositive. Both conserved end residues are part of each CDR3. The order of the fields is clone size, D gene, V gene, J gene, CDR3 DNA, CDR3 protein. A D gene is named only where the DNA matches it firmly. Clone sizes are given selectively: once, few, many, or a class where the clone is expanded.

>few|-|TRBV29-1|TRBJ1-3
TGCAGCGTTGAAGGGACTGTGAGCTCTGGAAACACCATATATTTT
CSVEGTVSSGNTIYF
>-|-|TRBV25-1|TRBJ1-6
TGTGCCAGCAGTGCCTCCACCGGTAACGCTGATAATTCACCCCTCCACTTT
CASSASTGNADNSPLHF
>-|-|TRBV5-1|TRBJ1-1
TGCGCCAGCAGCTTTGGCCCTGCAGCGGACACTGAAGCTTTCTTT
CASSFGPAADTEAFF
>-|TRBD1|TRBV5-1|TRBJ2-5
TGCGCCAGCAGCTTAACAGGGGGCTCAGGGGGCGAAGAGACCCAGTACTTC
CASSLTGGSGGEETQYF
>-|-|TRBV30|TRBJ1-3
TGTGCCTGGGAAACCGGGGTCGCTGGAAACACCATATATTTT
CAWETGVAGNTIYF
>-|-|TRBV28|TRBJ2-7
TGTGCCAGCAGATCACAGGTCTCCTACGAGCAGTACTTC
CASRSQVSYEQYF
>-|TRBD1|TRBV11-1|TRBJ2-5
TGTGCCAGCAGCTCAGACAGGGCCCGGGAGACCCAGTACTTC
CASSSDRARETQYF
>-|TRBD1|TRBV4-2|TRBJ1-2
TGTGCCAGCAGCCAAGATGGGACAGGGGTCTATGGCTACACCTTC
CASSQDGTGVYGYTF
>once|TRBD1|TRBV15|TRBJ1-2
TGTGCCACCAGCAGGAGGACAGGGGGCAGCTACACCTTC
CATSRRTGGSYTF
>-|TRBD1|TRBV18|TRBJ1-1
TGTGCCAGCTCACCAAAGACAGGGGGTTTTGGTTGCCAGGCTTTCTTT
CASSPKTGGFGCQAFF
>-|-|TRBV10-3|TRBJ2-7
TGTGCCATCAGTGATCCGGAGGGTCCGTTCAACTACGAGCAGTACTTC
CAISDPEGPFNYEQYF
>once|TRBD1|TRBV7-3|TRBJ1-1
TGTGCCAGCAGCTTGACAGGGGGCGCGAACACTGAAGCTTTCTTT
CASSLTGGANTEAFF
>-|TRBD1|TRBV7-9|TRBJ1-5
TGTGCCAGCAGCCGGGGACAGGTTGATAGCAATCAGCCCCAGCATTTT
CASSRGQVDSNQPQHF
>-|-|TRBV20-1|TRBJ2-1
TGCAGTGCTAGTCGTAATGAGCAGTTCTTC
CSASRNEQFF
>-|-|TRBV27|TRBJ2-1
TGTGCCAGCAGTTTAGGACTAAACAATGAGCAGTTCTTC
CASSLGLNNEQFF
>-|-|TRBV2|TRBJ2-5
TGTGCCAGCAGTGATATCGACACCAATCCGACCCAGTACTTC
CASSDIDTNPTQYF
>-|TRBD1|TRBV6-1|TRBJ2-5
TGTGCCGGCCAGGACAGGCGGGAGACCCAGTACTTC
CAGQDRRETQYF
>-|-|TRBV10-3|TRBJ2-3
TGTGCCATCAGTGAGTCTCAGGGGCTTGCAGATACGCAGTATTTT
CAISESQGLADTQYF
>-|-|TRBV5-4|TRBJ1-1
TGTGCCAGCAGCTTCCTCGGCGAAGGGGCTGAAGCTTTCTTT
CASSFLGEGAEAFF
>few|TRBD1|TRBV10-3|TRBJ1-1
TGTGCCATCACCCGAAGGACAGGCGTGAACACTGAAGCTTTCTTT
CAITRRTGVNTEAFF
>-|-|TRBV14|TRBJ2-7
TGTGCCAGCAGCCAGGCCACAGGGCTCTCCTACGAGCAGTACTTC
CASSQATGLSYEQYF
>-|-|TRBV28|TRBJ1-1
TGTGCCAGCAGTCCTTTGGGAGGGGATAGAGCTTTCTTT
CASSPLGGDRAFF
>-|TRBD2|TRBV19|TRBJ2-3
TGTGCCAGTAGTACCGGGACTAGCAGTACAGATACGCAGTATTTT
CASSTGTSSTDTQYF
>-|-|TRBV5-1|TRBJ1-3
TGCTCCAGCAGCCCAACACGGAGTGCTGGAAACACCATATATTTT
CSSSPTRSAGNTIYF
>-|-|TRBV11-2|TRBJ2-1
TGTGCCAGCAGCTTCGCGACAGATTCCTACAATGAGCAGTTCTTC
CASSFATDSYNEQFF
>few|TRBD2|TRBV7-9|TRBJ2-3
TGTGCCAGCAGCCCGACTAGCGGGAGGGCCCTAGCAGATACGCAGTATTTT
CASSPTSGRALADTQYF
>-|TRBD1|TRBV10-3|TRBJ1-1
TGTGCCATCAGTCGACAGGGAATGGGGACTGAAGCTTTCTTT
CAISRQGMGTEAFF
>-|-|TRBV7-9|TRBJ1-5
TGTGCCAGCAGCTTAGAAGGTTCCGGGGCGGGACAGCCCCAGCATTTT
CASSLEGSGAGQPQHF
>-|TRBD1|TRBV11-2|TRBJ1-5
TGTGCCAGCAGCTGGGGACAGGGAAGAGATCAGCCCCAGCATTTT
CASSWGQGRDQPQHF
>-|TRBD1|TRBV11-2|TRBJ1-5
TGTGCCAGCAGCCGGGACAGGGTGGATCAGCCCCAGCATTTT
CASSRDRVDQPQHF
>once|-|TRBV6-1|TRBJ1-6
TGTGCCAGCAGCAATCCCGGACTGGCGGCACCCCTCCACTTT
CASSNPGLAAPLHF
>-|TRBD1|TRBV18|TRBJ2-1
TGTGCCAGCTCATCACTATGGAGGGACAGGGATCCCTACAATGAGCAGTTCTTC
CASSSLWRDRDPYNEQFF
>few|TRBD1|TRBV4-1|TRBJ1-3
TGCGCCAGCAGCCACAGACAGGGCCCTGGAAACACCATATATTTT
CASSHRQGPGNTIYF
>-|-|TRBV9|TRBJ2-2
TGTGCCAGCAGCGTAGAAGGCGACAGCCTTCCCGGGGAGCTGTTTTTT
CASSVEGDSLPGELFF
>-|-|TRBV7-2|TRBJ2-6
TGTGCCAGCAGCACCCGAGGCCGGGGGTGGGCGTCAGGGGCCAACGTCCTGACTTTC
CASSTRGRGWASGANVLTF
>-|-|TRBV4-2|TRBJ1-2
TGTGCCAGCAGCCAAGATAGTAGGGGTGGGGCTGGCTACACCTTC
CASSQDSRGGAGYTF
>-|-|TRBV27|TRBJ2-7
TGTGCCAGCAGCCAACAACCCCCTCTCGAGCAGTACTTC
CASSQQPPLEQYF
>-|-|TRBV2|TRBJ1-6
TGTGCCAGCAGTGAAATGGGGCAGGGAGGGTCACCCCTCCACTTT
CASSEMGQGGSPLHF
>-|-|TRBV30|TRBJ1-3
TGTGCCTGGAGTTTCCAGGGGAGCGCTGGAAACACCATATATTTT
CAWSFQGSAGNTIYF
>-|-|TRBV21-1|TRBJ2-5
TGTGCCAGCAGCAAAGGAGGGACTAGCGGGGAGACCCAGTACTTC
CASSKGGTSGETQYF
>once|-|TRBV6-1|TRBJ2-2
TGTGCCAGCAGTAATATCAACACCGGGGAGCTGTTTTTT
CASSNINTGELFF
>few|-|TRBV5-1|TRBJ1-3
TGCGCCAGCAGCTTGGCATTCGGGGGTTTAAACACCATATATTTT
CASSLAFGGLNTIYF
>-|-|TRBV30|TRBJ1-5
TGTGCCTGGAGTCCCATCGCCGGGTTTAATCAGCCCCAGCATTTT
CAWSPIAGFNQPQHF
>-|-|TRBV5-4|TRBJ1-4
TGTGCCAGCCACGAGGGCAGGGGAACTAATGAAAAACTGTTTTTT
CASHEGRGTNEKLFF
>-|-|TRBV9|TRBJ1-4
TGTGCCAGCAGCGTAGCGGGGGAGGTGATTAATGAAAAACTGTTTTTT
CASSVAGEVINEKLFF
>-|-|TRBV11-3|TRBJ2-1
TGTGCCAGCAGCCTGACTACCTACAATGAGCAGTTCTTC
CASSLTTYNEQFF
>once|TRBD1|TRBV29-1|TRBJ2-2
TGCAGCGTCCGGACAGGCGGCACCGGGGAGCTGTTTTTT
CSVRTGGTGELFF
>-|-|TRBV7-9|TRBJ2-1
TGTGCCAGCAGCTCCCGGGAACCCTCCTCCTACAATGAGCAGTTCTTC
CASSSREPSSYNEQFF
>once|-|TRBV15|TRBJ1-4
TGTGCCACCAGCAGAGATCGGTCAACTAATGAAAAACTGTTTTTT
CATSRDRSTNEKLFF
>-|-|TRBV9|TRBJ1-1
-
CASSVAVGGGTFF
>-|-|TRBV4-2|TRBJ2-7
TGTGCCAGCAGCCCCCAAAGGGGGAGCAACTCCTACGAGCAGTACTTC
CASSPQRGSNSYEQYF
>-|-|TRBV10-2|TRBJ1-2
TGCGCCAGCAGTTCACTCGGAGCCTATGGCTACACCTTC
CASSSLGAYGYTF
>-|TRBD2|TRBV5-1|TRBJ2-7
TGCGCCAGCAGCTTGGCCATAGGAAGGGGAGGGCCCCACGAGCAGTACTTC
CASSLAIGRGGPHEQYF
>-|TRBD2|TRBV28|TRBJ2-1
TGTGCCAGTGGGGGAGCGGGAGTAGTAAATGAGCAGTTCTTC
CASGGAGVVNEQFF
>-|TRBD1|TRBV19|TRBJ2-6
TGTGCCAGCAGCCGGACAGGGGGCTCTGGGGCCAACGTCCTGACTTTC
CASSRTGGSGANVLTF